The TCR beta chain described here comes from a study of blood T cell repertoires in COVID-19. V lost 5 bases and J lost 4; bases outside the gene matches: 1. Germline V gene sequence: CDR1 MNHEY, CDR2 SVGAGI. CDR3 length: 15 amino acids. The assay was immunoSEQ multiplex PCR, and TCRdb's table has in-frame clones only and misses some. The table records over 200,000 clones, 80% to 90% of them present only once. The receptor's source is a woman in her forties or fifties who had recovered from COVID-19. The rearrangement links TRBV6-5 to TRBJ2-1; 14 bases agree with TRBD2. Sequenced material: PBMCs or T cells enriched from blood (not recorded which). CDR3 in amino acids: CASSRLAGGYNEQFF. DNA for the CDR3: TGTGCCAGCAGTCGACTAGCGGGAGGGTACAATGAGCAGTTCTTC.